This T cell receptor beta chain came from a study of OX40 agonist ivuxolimab in advanced cancers. Study-level background: People in dose escalation had one of these cancers: hepatocellular carcinoma, melanoma, renal cell or head and neck cancer. The dose-escalation cohort was about 87% male, with a mean age of around 60 years, ranging roughly 23 to 85. Overall study results and limits: Not determined was the antigen specificity of the expanded peripheral T cells. Expanded clones tended on average to be more numerous among CD8+ T cells than CD4+.

Trimming removed 1 base at V and 6 bases at J, with 12 bases between. The CDR3 sequence is 14 residues long. Germline values: CDR1 SEHNR, CDR2 FQNEAQ (reference sequence). Produced via immunoSEQ multiplex PCR; TCRdb's table is partial and in-frame only. The sample contains tens of thousands of clones, 89% of which appear only once. Turning to this clone: Its antigen is not known.

Sequences were derived from CD4+ or CD8+ T cells sorted from blood, sampled in a trial of the OX40 agonist ivuxolimab. The rearrangement joins TRBV7-9 to TRBJ1-2, with a tentative D call TRBD1 (5 bases). The source is an adult with an advanced solid tumor such as melanoma, head and neck, liver or kidney cancer. CDR3 loop: CASSLVGTVDGYTF. The CDR3 DNA follows: TGTGCCAGCAGCTTAGTAGGGACGGTGGATGGCTACACCTTC.